These 10 T cell receptor beta chains came from one sample sequenced in a study of T cells after yellow fever vaccination. One entry per CDR3 protein results from TCRdb running MiXCR on the 5' RACE reads. The data hold about 310,000 distinct CDR3 sequences, with around 3.9% observed a single time. Sequenced here: PBMCs, sampled on the day of the yellow fever booster vaccination. The receptors shown here come from a man in his late teens or twenties who received the YFV17D yellow fever vaccine.

This clonotype occurred many times. The chain employs TRBV7-2 and TRBJ1-2, with D perhaps TRBD1 (5 bases). Per germline, CDR1 SGHTA and CDR2 FQGNSA. This CDR3 contains 15 residues. V was shortened by 3 bases and J by 5 bases, with 16 bases between the two germline ends. CDR3 loop: CASSFDGTQPYGYTF. The CDR3 nucleotides read TGTGCCAGCAGCTTTGACGGGACCCAGCCTTATGGCTACACCTTC.

The genes are TRBV29-1 and TRBJ2-3, with D perhaps matching TRBD1 (6 bases). Looked up from germline, CDR1 is SQVTM and CDR2 is ANQGSEA. Trimming shortened V by 4 bases and J by 1 base, and 15 bases separated the two germline ends. The CDR3 has 15 amino acids. The CDR3 sequence is CSVVVKGDGTDTQYF. As DNA, the CDR3 is TGCAGCGTTGTTGTTAAGGGGGATGGCACAGATACGCAGTATTTT.

Many counts were recorded for this clonotype. The gene calls are TRBV28 and TRBJ2-3, with a weak D call TRBD2 (6 bases). Germline CDR1 reads MDHEN; CDR2 reads SYDVKM. The CDR3 sequence is 16 residues long. V was cut by 2 bases and J by 2 bases, with 14 bases left in between. The CDR3 region is CASSLNSRGFTDTQYF. The CDR3 coding sequence is TGTGCCAGCAGTTTAAATTCCCGGGGGTTCACAGATACGCAGTATTTT.

The V call is TRBV10-3, the J call TRBJ2-7; D is possibly TRBD2 (6 bases). Germline V gene sequence: CDR1 ENHRY, CDR2 SYGVKD. The CDR3 is made up of 15 amino acids. Trimming removed 6 bases from V and 4 bases from J, with 19 bases in between. CDR3 protein: CAISWGEQAKYEQYV. In DNA form, the CDR3 reads TGTGCCATCAGCTGGGGGGAACAGGCGAAATACGAGCAGTACGTC.

This clonotype was counted many times. The V gene is TRBV7-3, the J gene TRBJ2-2, with a possible D match to TRBD2 (6 bases). Germline values: CDR1 SGHTA, CDR2 FQGTGA. V gave up 3 bases and J gave up 7 bases, with 15 bases separating them. The CDR3 is 15 amino acids. The DNA of the CDR3 is TGTGCCAGCAGCTTGGCGGGACCCCAGGGCGGGGAGCTGTTTTTT. Amino acids: CASSLAGPQGGELFF.

The chain is built from TRBV15 and TRBJ2-1; no reliable D call. The V end lost 1 base, the J end lost 9 bases, and 7 bases lay between the germline ends. Germline CDR1 reads LNHNV; CDR2 reads YYDKDF (reference sequence). CDR3 size: 12 residues. CDR3: CATSRGWVEQFF. The DNA for the CDR3 is TGTGCCACCAGCAGAGGGTGGGTTGAGCAGTTCTTC.

Only a few counts were recorded for this clonotype. V usage is TRBV20-1 and J usage is TRBJ1-5, with TRBD1 matching 8 bases. This CDR3 spans 16 amino acids. Unmatched junction bases numbered 7, after V lost 0 bases and J lost 3 bases. Germline V lookup: CDR1 DFQATT, CDR2 SNEGSKA (reference sequence). Here the CDR3 reads CSARDVAGGFNQPQHF. CDR3 nucleotide sequence: TGCAGTGCTAGAGATGTTGCAGGGGGCTTCAATCAGCCCCAGCATTTT.

This clonotype was seen repeatedly, ten times or more. The V and J genes are TRBV5-1 and TRBJ2-7; tentatively, D is TRBD1 or TRBD2 (6 bases each). Germline lookup yields CDR1 SGHRS and CDR2 YFSETQ. The CDR3 loop spans 17 amino acids. V was shortened by 7 bases and J by 6 bases, with 29 bases between the two germline ends. CDR3 loop: CASWEVLKGGIYGEQYF. The DNA of the CDR3 is TGCGCCAGCTGGGAGGTGTTAAAAGGGGGAATCTACGGCGAGCAGTACTTC.

The table lists this clonotype with many counts. The chain couples TRBV20-1 to TRBJ1-4, with D possibly being TRBD1 (5 bases). V gave up 5 bases and J gave up 7 bases, with 11 bases separating them. This CDR3 has 12 residues. Per germline, CDR1 DFQATT and CDR2 SNEGSKA (reference sequence). The CDR3 is CSAGGVGEKLFF. The DNA of the CDR3 is TGCAGTGCTGGAGGGGTGGGTGAAAAACTGTTTTTT.

This rearrangement joins TRBV5-6 to TRBJ2-7; the D is unclear. Between the trimmed V and J ends, which lost 0 bases and 6 bases, there was a span of 13 bases. Germline loops: CDR1 SGHDT, CDR2 YYEEEE. There are 14 residues in the CDR3. CDR3: CASSLANAVSEQYF. The CDR3 coding sequence is TGTGCCAGCAGCTTGGCCAACGCGGTCAGCGAGCAGTACTTC.